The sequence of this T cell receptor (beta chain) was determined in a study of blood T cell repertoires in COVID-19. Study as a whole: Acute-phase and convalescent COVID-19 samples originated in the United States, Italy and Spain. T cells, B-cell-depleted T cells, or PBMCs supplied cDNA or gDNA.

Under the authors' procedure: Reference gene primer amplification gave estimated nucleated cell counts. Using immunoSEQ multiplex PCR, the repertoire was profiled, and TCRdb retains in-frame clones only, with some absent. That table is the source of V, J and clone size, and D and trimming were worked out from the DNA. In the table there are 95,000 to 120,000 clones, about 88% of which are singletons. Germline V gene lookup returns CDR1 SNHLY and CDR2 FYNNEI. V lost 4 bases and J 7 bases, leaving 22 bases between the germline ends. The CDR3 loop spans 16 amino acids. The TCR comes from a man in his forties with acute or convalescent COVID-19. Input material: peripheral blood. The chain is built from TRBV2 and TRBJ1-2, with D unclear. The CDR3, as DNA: TGTGCCAGCAGTGCAGTCGAGGGAAGGAGTGGAAGTGGCTACACCTTC. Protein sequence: CASSAVEGRSGSGYTF. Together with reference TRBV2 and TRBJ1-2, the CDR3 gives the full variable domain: EPEVTQTPSHQVTQMGQEVILRCVPISNHLYFYWYRQILGQKVEFLVSFYNNEISEKSEIFDDQFSVERPDGSNFTLKIRSTKLEDSAMYFCASSAVEGRSGSGYTFGSGTRLTVV.